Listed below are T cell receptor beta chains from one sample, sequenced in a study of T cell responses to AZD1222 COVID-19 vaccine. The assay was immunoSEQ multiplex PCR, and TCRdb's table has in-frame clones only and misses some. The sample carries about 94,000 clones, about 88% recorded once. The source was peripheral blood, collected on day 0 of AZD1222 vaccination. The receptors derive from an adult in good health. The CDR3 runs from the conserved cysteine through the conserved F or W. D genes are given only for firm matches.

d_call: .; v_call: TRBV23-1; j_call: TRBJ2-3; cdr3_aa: CASGGQGTDTQYF
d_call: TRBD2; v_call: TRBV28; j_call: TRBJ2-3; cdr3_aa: CASSSSGGPDTQYF
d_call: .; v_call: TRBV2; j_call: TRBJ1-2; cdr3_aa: CASSIGTDRYGYTF
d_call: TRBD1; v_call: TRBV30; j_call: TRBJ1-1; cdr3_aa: CAWCRQGATEAFF
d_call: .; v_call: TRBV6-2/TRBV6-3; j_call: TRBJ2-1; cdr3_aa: CASSYQDHYNEQFF
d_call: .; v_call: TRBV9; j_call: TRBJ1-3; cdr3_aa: CASSVALLGTGNTIYF
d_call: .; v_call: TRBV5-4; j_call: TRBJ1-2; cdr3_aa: CASSSSSWGFAGIPYGYTF
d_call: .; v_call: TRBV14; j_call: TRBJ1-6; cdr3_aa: CASSPRETGRNSPLHF
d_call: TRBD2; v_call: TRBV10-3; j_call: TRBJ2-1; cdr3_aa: CAISDPPRGGANEQFF
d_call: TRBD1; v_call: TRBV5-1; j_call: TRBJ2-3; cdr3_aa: CASSLEGAGDTQYF
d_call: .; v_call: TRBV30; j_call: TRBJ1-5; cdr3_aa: CAWSVRAVSEPQHF
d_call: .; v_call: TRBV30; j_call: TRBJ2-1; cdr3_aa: CARVGDSFNEQFF
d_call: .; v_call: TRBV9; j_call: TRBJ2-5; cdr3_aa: CASSVERAPQETQYF
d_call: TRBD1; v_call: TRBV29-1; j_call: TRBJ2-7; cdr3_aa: CSVGTGLTYEQYF
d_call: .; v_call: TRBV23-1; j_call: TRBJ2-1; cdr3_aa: CARMALSSYNEQFF
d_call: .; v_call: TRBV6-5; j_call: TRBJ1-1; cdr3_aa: CASSYSTGGDTEAFF
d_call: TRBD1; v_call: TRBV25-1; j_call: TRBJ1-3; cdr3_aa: CASSDRGPGNTIYF
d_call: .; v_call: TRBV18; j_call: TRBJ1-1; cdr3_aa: CASSSNKGGRGAAFF
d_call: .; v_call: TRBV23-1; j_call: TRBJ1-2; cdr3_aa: CASSHRWGASGYTF
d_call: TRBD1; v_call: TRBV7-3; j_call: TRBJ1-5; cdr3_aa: CASSPQGDQPQHF
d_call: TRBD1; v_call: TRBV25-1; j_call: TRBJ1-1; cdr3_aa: CASSDAGQARGTEAFF
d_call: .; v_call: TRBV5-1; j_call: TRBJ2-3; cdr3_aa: CASSLVSSTDTQYF
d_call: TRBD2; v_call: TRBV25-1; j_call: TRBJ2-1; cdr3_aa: CASSASGGFNEQFF
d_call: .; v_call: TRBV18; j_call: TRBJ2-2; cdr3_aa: CASSPRLTPSNTGELFF
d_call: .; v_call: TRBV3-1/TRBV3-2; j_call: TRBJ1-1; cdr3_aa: CASRSGGGANTEAFF
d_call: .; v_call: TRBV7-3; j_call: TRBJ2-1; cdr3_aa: CASSLLGRGEYNEQFF
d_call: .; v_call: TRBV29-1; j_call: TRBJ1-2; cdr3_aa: CSVTGNYGYTF
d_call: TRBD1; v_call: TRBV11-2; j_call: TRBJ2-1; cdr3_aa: CASTLRWGQGAYNEQFF
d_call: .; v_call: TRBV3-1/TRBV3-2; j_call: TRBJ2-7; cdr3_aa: CASSQAVGTHYEQYF
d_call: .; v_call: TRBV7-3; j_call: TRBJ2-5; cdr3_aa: CASSLKGDETQYF
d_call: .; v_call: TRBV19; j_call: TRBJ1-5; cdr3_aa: CASSTDSFNQPQHF